Sequencing of this TCR beta chain was carried out in a study of T-cell reconstitution after alpha-beta-depleted transplantation in children. Germline V CDR1 and CDR2: SGDLS, YYNGEE. Between the trimmed V and J ends, which lost 3 bases and 5 bases, there was a span of 14 bases. This CDR3 spans 14 amino acids. Many counts were recorded for this clonotype. Unique molecular identifiers were incorporated into the prepared TCRbeta library. TCRdb analysed the PCR reads with MiXCR anew, one entry per CDR3 protein. The table records fewer than 130,000 distinct CDR3 sequences, over 9% of them present only once.

The chain has TRBV9 and TRBJ2-5; a weak D match, TRBD2 (7 bases). This clonotype was obtained from a human donor who donated a stem cell graft to a child with acute lymphoblastic leukemia. The material sequenced was PBMCs from the stem cell graft donor, taken from the stem cell graft. CDR3 nucleotide sequence: TGTGCCAGCAGCGCCCCTAGGGGGGGGGAGACCCAGTACTTC. Its protein product is CASSAPRGGETQYF.